What follows is one T cell receptor (beta chain) and its context. This specimen comes from a study of T cell changes during pregnancy in multiple sclerosis. This CDR3 spans 17 amino acids. Trimming at V came to 0 bases and at J to 4 bases, leaving 7 bases not matched to a gene. The V gene's germline CDR1 is KGHSH and CDR2 LQKENI. TCRdb keeps only in-frame clones here, not all; method: immunoSEQ multiplex PCR. The sample yields 55,000 to 80,000 clones, 75% to 90% seen once. This receptor was obtained from a female donor in good health, enrolled as a control in a pregnancy study. The sequenced sample was peripheral blood, obtained after pregnancy. The rearrangement links TRBV18 to TRBJ2-5; TRBD2 matches 11 bases. The CDR3 spells CASSPPVASGGRETQYF. CDR3 nucleotides: TGTGCCAGCTCACCACCGGTGGCTAGCGGGGGGAGAGAGACCCAGTACTTC.